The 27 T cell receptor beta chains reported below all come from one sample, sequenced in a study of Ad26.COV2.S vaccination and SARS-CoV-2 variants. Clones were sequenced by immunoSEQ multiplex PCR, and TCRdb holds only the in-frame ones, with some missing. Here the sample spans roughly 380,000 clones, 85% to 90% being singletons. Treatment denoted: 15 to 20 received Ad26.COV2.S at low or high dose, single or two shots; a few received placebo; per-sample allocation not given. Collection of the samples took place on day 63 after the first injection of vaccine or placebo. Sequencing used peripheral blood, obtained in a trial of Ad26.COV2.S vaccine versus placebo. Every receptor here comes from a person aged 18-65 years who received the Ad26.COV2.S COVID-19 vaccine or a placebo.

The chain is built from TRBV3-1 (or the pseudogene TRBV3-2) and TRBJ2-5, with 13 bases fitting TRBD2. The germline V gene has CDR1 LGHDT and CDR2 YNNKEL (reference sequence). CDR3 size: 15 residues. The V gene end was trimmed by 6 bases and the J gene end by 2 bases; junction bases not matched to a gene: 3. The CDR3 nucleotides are TGTGCCAGCAGAAAACTAGCGGGGGGGCAAGAGACCCAGTACTTC. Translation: CASRKLAGGQETQYF.

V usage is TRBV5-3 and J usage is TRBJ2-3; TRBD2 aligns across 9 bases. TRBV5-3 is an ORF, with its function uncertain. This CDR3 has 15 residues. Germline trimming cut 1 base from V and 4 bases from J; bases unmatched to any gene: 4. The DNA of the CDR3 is TGTGCCAGAAGCTTGAGTAGCGGGGGATCAGATACGCAGTATTTT. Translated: CARSLSSGGSDTQYF.

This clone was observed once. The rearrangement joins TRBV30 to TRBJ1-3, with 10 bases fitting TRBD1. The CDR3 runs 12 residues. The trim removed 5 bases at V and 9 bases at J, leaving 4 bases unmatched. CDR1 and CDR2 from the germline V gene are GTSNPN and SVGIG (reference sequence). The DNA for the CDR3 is TGTGCCTGGGGGACAGGGGATAGCACCATATATTTT. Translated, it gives CAWGTGDSTIYF.

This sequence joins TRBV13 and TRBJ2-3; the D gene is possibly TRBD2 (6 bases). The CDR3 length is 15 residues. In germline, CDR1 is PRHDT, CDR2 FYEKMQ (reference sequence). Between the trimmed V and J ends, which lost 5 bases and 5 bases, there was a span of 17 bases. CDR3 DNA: TGTGCCAGCAGCCCACCGGGACTCGGCGTAGATACGCAGTATTTT. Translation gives CASSPPGLGVDTQYF.

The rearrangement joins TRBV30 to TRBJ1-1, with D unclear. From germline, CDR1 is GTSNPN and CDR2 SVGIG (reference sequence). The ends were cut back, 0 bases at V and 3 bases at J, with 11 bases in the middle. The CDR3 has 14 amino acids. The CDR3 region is CAWSVYLRDTEAFF. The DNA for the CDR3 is TGTGCCTGGAGTGTATACCTCCGGGACACTGAAGCTTTCTTT.

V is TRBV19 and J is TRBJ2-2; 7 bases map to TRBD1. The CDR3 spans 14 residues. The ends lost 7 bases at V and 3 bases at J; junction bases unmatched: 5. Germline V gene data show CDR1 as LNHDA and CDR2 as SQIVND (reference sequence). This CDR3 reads CASTPGQYTGELFF. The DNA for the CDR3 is TGTGCCAGTACCCCGGGACAGTACACCGGGGAGCTGTTTTTT.

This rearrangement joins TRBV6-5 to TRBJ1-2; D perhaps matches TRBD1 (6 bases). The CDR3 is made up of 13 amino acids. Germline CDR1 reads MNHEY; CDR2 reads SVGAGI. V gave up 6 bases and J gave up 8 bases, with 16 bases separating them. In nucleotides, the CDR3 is TGTGCCAGCAGCCTACAGGGATTTGGGGGCTACACCTTC. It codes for CASSLQGFGGYTF.

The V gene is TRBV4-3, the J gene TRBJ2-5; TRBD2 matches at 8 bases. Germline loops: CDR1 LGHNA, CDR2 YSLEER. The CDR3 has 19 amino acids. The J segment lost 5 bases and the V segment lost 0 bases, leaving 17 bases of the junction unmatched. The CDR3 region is CASSQDLGGGRFRMETQYF. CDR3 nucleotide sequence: TGCGCCAGCAGCCAAGATCTCGGCGGGGGGCGGTTCCGGATGGAGACCCAGTACTTC.

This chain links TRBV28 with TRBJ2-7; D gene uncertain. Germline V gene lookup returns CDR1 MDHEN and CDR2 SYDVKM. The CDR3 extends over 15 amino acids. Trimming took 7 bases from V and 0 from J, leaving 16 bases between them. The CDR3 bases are TGTGCCAGCAACACCCCGACTGGGAACTCCTACGAGCAGTACTTC. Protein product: CASNTPTGNSYEQYF.

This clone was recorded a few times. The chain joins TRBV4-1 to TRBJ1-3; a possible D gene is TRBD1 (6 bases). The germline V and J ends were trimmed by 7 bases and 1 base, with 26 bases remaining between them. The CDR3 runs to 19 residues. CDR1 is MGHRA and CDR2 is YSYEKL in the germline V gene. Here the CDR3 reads CASTLRAGVPVRSGNTIYF. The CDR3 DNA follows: TGCGCCAGCACTCTAAGGGCAGGGGTCCCCGTTCGGTCTGGAAACACCATATATTTT.

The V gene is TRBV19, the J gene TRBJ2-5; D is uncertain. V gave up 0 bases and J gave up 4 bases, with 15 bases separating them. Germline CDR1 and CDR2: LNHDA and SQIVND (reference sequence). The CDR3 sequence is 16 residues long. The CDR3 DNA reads TGTGCCAGTAGTATAGATCTATCAGGCGGTCGAGAGACCCAGTACTTC. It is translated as CASSIDLSGGRETQYF.

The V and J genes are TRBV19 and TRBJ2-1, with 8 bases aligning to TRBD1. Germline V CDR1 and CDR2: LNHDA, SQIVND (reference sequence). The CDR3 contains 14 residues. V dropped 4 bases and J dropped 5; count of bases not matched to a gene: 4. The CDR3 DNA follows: TGTGCCAGTAGTAGGACAGGGTTTAACAATGAGCAGTTCTTC. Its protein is CASSRTGFNNEQFF.

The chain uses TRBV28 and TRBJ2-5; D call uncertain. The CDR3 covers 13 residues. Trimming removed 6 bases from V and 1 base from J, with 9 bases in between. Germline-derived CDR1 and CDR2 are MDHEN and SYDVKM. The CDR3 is CASRPPGQETQYF. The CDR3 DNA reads TGTGCCAGCAGACCACCGGGCCAAGAGACCCAGTACTTC.

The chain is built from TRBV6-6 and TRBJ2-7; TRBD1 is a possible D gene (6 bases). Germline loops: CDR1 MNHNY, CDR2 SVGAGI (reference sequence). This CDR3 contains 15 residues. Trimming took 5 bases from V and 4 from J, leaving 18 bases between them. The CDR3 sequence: CASSTPTGTRYEQYF. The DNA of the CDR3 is TGTGCCAGCAGTACCCCGACAGGTACTCGGTACGAGCAGTACTTC.

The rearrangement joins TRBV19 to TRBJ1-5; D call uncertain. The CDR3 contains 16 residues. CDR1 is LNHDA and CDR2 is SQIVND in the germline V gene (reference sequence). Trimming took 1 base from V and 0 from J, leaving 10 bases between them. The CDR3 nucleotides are TGTGCCAGTAGTATAGCGGCCCGGGGTAGCAATCAGCCCCAGCATTTT. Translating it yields CASSIAARGSNQPQHF.

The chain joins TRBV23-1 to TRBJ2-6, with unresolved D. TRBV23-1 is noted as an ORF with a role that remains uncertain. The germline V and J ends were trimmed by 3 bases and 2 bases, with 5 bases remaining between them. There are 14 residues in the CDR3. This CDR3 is CASSHRTGANVLTF. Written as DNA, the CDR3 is TGCGCCAGCAGTCATAGAACTGGGGCCAACGTCCTGACTTTC.

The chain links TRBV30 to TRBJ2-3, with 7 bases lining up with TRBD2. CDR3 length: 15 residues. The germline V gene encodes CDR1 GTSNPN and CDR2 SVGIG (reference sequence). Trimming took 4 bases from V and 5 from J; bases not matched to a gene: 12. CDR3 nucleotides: TGTGCCTGGATCGACAAAGCGGGGTCCGGAGATACGCAGTATTTT. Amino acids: CAWIDKAGSGDTQYF.

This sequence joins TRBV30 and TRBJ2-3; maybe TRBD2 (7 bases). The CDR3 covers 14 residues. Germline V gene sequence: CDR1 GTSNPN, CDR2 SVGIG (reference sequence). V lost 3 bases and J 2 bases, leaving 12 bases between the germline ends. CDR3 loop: CAWRPAGATDTQYF. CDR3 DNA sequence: TGTGCCTGGAGGCCGGCGGGGGCCACAGATACGCAGTATTTT. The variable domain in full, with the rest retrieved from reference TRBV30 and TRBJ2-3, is SQTIHQWPATLVQPVGSPLSLECTVEGTSNPNLYWYRQAAGRGLQLLFYSVGIGQISSEVPQNLSASRPQDRQFILSSKKLLLSDSGFYLCAWRPAGATDTQYFGPGTRLTVL.

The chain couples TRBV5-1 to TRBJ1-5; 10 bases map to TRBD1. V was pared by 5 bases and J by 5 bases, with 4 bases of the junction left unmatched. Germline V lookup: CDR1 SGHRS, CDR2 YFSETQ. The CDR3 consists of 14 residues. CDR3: CASRSGTGDQPQHF. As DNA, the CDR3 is TGCGCCAGCAGGTCCGGGACAGGGGATCAGCCCCAGCATTTT. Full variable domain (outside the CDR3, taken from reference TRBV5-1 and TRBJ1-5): KAGVTQTPRYLIKTRGQQVTLSCSPISGHRSVSWYQQTPGQGLQFLFEYFSETQRNKGNFPGRFSGRQFSNSRSEMNVSTLELGDSALYLCASRSGTGDQPQHFGDGTRLSIL.

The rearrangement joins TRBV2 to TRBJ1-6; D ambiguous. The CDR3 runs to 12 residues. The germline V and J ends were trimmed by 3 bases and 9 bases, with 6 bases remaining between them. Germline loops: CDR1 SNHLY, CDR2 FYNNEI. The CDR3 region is CASSDIGSPLHF. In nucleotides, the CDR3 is TGTGCCAGCAGTGACATCGGTTCACCCCTCCACTTT.

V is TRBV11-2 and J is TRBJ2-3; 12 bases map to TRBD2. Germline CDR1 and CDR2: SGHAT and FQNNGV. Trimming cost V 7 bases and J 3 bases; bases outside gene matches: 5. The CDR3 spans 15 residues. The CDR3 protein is CASTSGGAGTDTQYF. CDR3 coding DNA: TGTGCCAGCACTAGCGGGGGGGCGGGTACAGATACGCAGTATTTT.

The CDR3 DNA is TGTGCCAGCAGCGTAGAACAGGGCCAGCCCCAGCATTTT. It encodes CASSVEQGQPQHF. The rearrangement uses TRBV9 and TRBJ1-5, with a possible D match to TRBD1 (6 bases). CDR3 size: 13 residues. The ends were cut back, 0 bases at V and 7 bases at J, with 8 bases in the middle. Germline V lookup: CDR1 SGDLS, CDR2 YYNGEE.

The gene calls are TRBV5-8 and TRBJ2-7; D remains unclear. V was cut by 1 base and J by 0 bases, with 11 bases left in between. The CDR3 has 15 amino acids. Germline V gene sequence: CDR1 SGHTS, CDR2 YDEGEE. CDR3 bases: TGTGCCAGCAGCTTGCGCTCGGTCAGCTCCTACGAGCAGTACTTC. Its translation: CASSLRSVSSYEQYF.

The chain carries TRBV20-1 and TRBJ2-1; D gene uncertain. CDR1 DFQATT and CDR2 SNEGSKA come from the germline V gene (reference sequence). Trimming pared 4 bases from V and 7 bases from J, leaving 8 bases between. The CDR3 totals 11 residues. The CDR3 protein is CSAITLNEQFF. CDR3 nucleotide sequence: TGCAGTGCTATCACTCTTAATGAGCAGTTCTTC.

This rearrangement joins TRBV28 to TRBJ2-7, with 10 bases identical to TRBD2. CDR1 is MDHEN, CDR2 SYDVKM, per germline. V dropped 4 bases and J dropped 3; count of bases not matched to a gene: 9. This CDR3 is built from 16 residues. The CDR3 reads CASSWRLAGDNYEQYF. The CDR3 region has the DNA TGTGCCAGCAGTTGGAGGCTAGCGGGGGACAACTACGAGCAGTACTTC.

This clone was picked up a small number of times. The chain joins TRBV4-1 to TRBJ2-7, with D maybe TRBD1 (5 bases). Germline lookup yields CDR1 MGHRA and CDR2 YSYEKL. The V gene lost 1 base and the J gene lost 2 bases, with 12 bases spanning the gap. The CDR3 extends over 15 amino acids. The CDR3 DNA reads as TGCGCCAGCAGCCAAGGCGCAGGGCGCGCCTACGAGCAGTACTTC. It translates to CASSQGAGRAYEQYF.

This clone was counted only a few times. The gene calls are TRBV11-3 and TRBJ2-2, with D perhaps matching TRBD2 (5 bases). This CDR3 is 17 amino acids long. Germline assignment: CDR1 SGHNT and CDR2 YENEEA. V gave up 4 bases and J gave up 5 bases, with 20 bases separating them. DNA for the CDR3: TGTGCCAGCAGCTCATACTCTCTGGGGAGAGGGACCGGGGAGCTGTTTTTT. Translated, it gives CASSSYSLGRGTGELFF.